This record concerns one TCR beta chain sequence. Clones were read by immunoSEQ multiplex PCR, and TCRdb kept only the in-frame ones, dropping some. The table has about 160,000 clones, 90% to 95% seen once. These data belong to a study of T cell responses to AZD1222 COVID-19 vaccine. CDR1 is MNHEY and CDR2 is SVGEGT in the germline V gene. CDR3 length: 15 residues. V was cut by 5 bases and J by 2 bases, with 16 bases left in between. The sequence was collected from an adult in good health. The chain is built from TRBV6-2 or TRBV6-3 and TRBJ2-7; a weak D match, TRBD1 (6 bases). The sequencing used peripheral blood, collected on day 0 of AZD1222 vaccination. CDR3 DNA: TGTGCCAGCAGTCCCCTCGGGCAGGGGACCTACGAGCAGTACTTC. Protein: CASSPLGQGTYEQYF.